This T cell receptor beta chain was found in a study of T-cell reconstitution after alpha-beta-depleted transplantation in children. In its sample, this clonotype was seen a few times. Preparation of the TCRbeta library was carried out with unique molecular identifiers. Each CDR3 protein gets one entry after TCRdb re-called the PCR reads with MiXCR. The sample records about 640,000 distinct CDR3 sequences, roughly 17% being singletons. The material sequenced was PBMCs from the stem cell graft donor, taken from the stem cell graft. This sequence originates from a human donor who donated a stem cell graft to a child with acute myeloid leukemia.

The CDR3 region has the DNA TGTGCCAGCAGCCCTGGTGGTAGGGGCGGGGGGGGCTACACCTTC. This sequence encodes CASSPGGRGGGGYTF. The chain couples TRBV7-2 to TRBJ1-2, with D possibly matching TRBD1 (5 bases). The CDR3 consists of 15 residues. Trimming cost V 5 bases and J 8 bases, with 21 bases left between them. The germline gives CDR1 SGHTA, CDR2 FQGNSA.